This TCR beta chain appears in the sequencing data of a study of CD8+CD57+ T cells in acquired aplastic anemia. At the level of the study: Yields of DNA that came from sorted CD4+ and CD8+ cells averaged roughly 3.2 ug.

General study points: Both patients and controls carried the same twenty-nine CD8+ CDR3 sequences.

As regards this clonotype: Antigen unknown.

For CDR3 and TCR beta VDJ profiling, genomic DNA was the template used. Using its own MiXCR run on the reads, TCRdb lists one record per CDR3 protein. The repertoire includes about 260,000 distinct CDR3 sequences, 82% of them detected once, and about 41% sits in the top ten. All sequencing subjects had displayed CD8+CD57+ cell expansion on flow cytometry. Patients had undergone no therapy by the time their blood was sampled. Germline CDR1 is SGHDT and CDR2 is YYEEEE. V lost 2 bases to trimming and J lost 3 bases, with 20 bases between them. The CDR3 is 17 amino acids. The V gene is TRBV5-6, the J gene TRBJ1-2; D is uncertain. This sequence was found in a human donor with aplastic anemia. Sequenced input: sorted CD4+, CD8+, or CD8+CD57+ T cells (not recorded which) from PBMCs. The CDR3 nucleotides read TGTGCCAGCAGCTTATCCGTGAGGCCCTCGGTAGACTATGGCTACACCTTC. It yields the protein CASSLSVRPSVDYGYTF.